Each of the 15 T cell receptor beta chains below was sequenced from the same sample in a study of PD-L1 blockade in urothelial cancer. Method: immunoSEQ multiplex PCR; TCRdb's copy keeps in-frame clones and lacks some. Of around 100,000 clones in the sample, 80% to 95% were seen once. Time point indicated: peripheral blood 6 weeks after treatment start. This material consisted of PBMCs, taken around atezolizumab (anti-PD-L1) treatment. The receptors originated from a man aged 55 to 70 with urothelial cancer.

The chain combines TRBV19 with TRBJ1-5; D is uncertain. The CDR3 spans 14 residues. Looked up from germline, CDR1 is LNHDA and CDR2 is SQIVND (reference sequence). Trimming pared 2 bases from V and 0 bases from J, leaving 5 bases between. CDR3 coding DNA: TGTGCCAGTAGTATACAGGATAGCAATCAGCCCCAGCATTTT. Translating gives CASSIQDSNQPQHF. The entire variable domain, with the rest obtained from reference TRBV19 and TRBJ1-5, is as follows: DGGITQSPKYLFRKEGQNVTLSCEQNLNHDAMYWYRQDPGQGLRLIYYSQIVNDFQKGDIAEGYSVSREKKESFPLTVTSAQKNPTAFYLCASSIQDSNQPQHFGDGTRLSIL.

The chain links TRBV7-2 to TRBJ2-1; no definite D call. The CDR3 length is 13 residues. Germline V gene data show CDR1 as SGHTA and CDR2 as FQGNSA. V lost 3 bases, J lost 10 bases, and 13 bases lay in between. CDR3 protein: CASSFRVEGEQFF. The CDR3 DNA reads TGTGCCAGCAGCTTCCGGGTTGAAGGCGAGCAGTTCTTC. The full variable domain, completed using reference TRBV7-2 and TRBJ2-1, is GAGVSQSPSNKVTEKGKDVELRCDPISGHTALYWYRQSLGQGLEFLIYFQGNSAPDKSGLPSDRFSAERTGGSVSTLTIQRTQQEDSAVYLCASSFRVEGEQFFGPGTRLTVL.

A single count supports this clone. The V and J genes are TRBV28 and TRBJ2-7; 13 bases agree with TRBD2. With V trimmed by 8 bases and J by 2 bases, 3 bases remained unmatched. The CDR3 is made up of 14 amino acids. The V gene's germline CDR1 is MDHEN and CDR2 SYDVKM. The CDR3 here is CASSTSGGTYEQYF. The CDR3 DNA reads TGTGCCAGCTCGACTAGCGGGGGGACCTACGAGCAGTACTTC.

CDR3 in amino acids: CASSPSRGGPSEAFF. The CDR3 DNA reads as TGTGCCAGCTCACCTTCCCGGGGGGGCCCATCGGAAGCTTTCTTT. The chain carries TRBV18 and TRBJ1-1, with a weak D call TRBD1 (6 bases). V was clipped by 3 bases and J by 8 bases, with 19 bases between them. Germline CDR1 reads KGHSH; CDR2 reads LQKENI. There are 15 residues in the CDR3.

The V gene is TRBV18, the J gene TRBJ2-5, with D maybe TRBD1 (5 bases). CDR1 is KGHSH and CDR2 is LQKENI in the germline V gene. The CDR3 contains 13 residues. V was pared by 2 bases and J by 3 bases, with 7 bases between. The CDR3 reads CASSPAGKETQYF. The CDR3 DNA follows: TGTGCCAGCTCACCAGCAGGGAAAGAGACCCAGTACTTC.

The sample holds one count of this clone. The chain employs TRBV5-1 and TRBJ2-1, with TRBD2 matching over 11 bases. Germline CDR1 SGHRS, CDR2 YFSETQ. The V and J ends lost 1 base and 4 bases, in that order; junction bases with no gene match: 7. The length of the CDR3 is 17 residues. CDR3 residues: CASSLSLSGGAYNEQFF. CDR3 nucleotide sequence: TGCGCCAGCAGCTTGAGTCTTAGCGGGGGGGCTTACAATGAGCAGTTCTTC.

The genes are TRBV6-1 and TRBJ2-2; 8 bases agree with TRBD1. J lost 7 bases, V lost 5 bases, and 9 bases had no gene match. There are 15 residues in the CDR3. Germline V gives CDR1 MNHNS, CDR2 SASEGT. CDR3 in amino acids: CASSFGTGHIGELFF. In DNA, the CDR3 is TGTGCCAGCAGTTTTGGGACAGGTCACATCGGGGAGCTGTTTTTT.

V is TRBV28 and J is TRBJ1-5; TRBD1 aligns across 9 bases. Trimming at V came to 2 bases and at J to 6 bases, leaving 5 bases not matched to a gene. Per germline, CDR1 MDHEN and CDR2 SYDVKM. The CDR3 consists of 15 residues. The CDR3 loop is CASSLGQGLTQPQHF. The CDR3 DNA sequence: TGTGCCAGCAGTTTAGGACAGGGGTTAACTCAGCCCCAGCATTTT. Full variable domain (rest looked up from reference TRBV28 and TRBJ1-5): DVKVTQSSRYLVKRTGEKVFLECVQDMDHENMFWYRQDPGLGLRLIYFSYDVKMKEKGDIPEGYSVSREKKERFSLILESASTNQTSMYLCASSLGQGLTQPQHFGDGTRLSIL.

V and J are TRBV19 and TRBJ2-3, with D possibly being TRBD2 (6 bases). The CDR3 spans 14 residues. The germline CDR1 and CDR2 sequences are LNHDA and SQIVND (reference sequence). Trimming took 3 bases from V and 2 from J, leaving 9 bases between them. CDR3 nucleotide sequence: TGTGCCAGTAGTATCGGGCGGGACACAGATACGCAGTATTTT. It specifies CASSIGRDTDTQYF.

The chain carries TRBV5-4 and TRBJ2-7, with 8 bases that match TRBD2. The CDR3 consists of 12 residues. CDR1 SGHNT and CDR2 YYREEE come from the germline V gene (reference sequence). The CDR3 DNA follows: TGTGCGGGGAGCGGGGGTAATGACGAGCAGTACTTC. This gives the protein CAGSGGNDEQYF.

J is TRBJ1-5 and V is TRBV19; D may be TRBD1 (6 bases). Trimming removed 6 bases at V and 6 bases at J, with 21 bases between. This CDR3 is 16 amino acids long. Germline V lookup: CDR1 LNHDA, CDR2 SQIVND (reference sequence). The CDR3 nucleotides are TGTGCCAGTAGAACCACTTCGGACAGTCTTATTCAGCCCCAGCATTTT. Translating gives CASRTTSDSLIQPQHF.

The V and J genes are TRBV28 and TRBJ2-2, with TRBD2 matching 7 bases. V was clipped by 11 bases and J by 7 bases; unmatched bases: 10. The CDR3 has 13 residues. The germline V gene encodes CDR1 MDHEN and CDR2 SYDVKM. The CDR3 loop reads CASHLAVGGELFF. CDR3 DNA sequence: TGTGCCTCCCATCTAGCGGTGGGCGGGGAGCTGTTTTTT.

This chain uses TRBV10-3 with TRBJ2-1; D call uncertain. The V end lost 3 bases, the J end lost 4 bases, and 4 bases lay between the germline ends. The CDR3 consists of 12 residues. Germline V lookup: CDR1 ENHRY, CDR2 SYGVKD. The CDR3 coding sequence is TGTGCCATCAGTGACAGGTACAATGAGCAGTTCTTC. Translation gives CAISDRYNEQFF.

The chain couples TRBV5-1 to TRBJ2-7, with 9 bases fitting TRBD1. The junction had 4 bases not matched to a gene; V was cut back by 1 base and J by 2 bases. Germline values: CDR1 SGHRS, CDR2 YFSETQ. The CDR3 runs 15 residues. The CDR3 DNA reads TGCGCCAGCAGCTTGACGGGACAGGGTACCTACGAGCAGTACTTC. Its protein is CASSLTGQGTYEQYF.

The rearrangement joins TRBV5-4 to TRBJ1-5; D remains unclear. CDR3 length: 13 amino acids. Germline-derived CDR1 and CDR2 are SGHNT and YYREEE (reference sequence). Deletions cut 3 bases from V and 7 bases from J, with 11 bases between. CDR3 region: CASSSGGGQPQHF. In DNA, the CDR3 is TGTGCCAGCAGCTCAGGTGGAGGCCAGCCCCAGCATTTT.